This paragraph covers one T cell receptor (beta chain) sequence. This record comes from a study of blood T cell repertoires in COVID-19. Per the original methods: Estimated nucleated cell counts came from reference gene primer amplification. Method: immunoSEQ multiplex PCR; TCRdb's copy keeps in-frame clones and lacks some. V and J calls and clone size are given by that table; D and trimming were obtained from the DNA. Of roughly 380,000 clones listed, approximately 90% are singletons. The V end was cut by 7 bases, the J end by 6 bases, with 16 bases between. Germline CDR1 and CDR2: SNHLY and FYNNEI. The CDR3 runs 13 residues.

The TCR originated in a middle-aged woman with COVID-19, enrolled during active disease. The chain recombines TRBV2 with TRBJ2-7, with D possibly being TRBD2 (5 bases). Sequencing was carried out using peripheral blood. The DNA of the CDR3 is TGTGCCAGCAAGACTACCCTGGCTGCCGAGCAGTACTTC. Translation gives CASKTTLAAEQYF.